The present entry profiles one TCR beta chain with its context. The repertoire was sequenced with immunoSEQ multiplex PCR; TCRdb's copy has only in-frame clones and lacks some. Of 150,000 to 180,000 clones listed, 85% to 90% were seen once; the top ten hold roughly 2.1%. The data derive from a study of cytomegalovirus exposure and HLA in healthy donors. Germline CDR1 is SEHNR and CDR2 is FQNEAQ (reference sequence). The CDR3 length is 13 residues. V was trimmed by 2 bases and J by 6 bases, leaving 10 bases between them. The genes are TRBV7-9 and TRBJ1-1; D is uncertain. The sequence was collected from a human donor in good health. The sample was PBMCs. The CDR3 DNA sequence: TGTGCCAGCAGCTTATATGAACAGTCTGAAGCTTTCTTT. Residues: CASSLYEQSEAFF.